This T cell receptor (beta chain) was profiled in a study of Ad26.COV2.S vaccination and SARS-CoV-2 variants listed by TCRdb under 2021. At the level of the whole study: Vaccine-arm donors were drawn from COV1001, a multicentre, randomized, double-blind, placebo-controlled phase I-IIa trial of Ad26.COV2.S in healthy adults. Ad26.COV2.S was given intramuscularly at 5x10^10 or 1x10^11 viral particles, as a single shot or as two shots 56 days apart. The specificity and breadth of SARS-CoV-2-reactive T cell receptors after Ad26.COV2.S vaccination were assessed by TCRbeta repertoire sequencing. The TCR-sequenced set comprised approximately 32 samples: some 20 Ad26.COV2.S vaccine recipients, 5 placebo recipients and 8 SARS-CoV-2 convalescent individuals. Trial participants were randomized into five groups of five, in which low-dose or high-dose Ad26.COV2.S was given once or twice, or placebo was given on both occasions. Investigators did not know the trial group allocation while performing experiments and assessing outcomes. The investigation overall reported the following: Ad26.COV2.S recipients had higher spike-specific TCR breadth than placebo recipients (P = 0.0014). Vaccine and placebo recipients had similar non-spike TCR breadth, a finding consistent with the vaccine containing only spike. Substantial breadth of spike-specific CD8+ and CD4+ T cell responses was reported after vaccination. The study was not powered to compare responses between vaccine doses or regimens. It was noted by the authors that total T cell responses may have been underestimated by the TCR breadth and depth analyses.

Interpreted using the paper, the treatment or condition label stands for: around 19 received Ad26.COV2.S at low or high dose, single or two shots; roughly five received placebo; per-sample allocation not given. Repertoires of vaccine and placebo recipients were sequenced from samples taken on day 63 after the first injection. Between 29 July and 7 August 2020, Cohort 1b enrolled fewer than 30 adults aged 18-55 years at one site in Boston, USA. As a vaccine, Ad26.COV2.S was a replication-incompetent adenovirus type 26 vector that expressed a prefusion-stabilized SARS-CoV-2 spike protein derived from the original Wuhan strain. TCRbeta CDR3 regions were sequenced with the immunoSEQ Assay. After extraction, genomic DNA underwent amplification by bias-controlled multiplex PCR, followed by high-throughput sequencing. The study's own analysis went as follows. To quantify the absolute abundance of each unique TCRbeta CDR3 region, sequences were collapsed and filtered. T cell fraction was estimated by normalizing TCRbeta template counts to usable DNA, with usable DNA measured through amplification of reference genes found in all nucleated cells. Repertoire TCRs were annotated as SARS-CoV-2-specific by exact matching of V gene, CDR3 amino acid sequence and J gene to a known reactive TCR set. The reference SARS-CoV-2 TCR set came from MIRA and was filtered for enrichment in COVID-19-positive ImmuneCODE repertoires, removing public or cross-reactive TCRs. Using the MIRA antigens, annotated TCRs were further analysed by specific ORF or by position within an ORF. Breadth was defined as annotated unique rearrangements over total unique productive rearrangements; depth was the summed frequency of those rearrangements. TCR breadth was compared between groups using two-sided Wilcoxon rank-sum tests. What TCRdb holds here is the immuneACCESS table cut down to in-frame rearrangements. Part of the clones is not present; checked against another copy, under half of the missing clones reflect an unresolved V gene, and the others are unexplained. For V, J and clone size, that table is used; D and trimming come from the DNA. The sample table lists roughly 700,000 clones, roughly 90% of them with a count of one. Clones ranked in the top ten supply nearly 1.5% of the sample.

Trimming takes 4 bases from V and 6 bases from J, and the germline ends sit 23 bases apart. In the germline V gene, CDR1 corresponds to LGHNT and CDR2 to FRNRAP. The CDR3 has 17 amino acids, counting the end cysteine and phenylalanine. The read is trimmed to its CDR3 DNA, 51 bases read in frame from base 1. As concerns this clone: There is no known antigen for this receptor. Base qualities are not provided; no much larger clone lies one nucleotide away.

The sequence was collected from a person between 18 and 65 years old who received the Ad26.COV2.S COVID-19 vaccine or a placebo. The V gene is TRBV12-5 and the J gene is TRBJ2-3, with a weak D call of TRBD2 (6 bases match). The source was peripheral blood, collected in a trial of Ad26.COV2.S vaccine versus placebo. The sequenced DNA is TGTGCTAGTGGTTGGGGGGAGAAAACGGCAGGAACGGATACGCAGTATTTT. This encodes CASGWGEKTAGTDTQYF.